The 31 T cell receptor beta chains presented below share a single source sample, sequenced in a study of blood T cell repertoires in COVID-19. The protocol was immunoSEQ multiplex PCR, while the TCRdb copy is restricted to in-frame clones and leaves out a portion. The repertoire holds some 65,000 clones, with roughly three quarters as singletons. The source material was peripheral blood. These TCRs come from a woman in her 70s with acute or convalescent COVID-19.

The chain employs TRBV5-1 and TRBJ2-7; TRBD2 matches at 8 bases. Per the germline V gene, CDR1 is SGHRS and CDR2 is YFSETQ. J was trimmed by 2 bases and V by 0 bases; bases with no gene match: 4. The CDR3 has 15 residues. Here the CDR3 reads CASSLGSGATYEQYF. The CDR3, as DNA: TGCGCCAGCAGCTTGGGTAGCGGGGCCACCTACGAGCAGTACTTC.

The chain combines TRBV29-1 with TRBJ1-1; 8 nucleotides align to TRBD1. In germline, CDR1 is SQVTM, CDR2 ANQGSEA. Germline trimming cut 4 bases from V and 4 bases from J; bases unmatched to any gene: 8. The CDR3 contains 14 residues. The CDR3 nucleotides read TGCAGCGTTGCTGACAGGGGCGGGGGCACTGAAGCTTTCTTT. This encodes CSVADRGGGTEAFF.

The rearrangement links TRBV5-4 to TRBJ2-1; the D gene is possibly TRBD2 (6 bases). The V end was cut by 2 bases, the J end by 5 bases, with 11 bases between. Germline V CDR1 and CDR2: SGHNT, YYREEE (reference sequence). This CDR3 contains 14 residues. The CDR3 loop reads CASSFGGANNEQFF. The CDR3 bases are TGTGCCAGCAGCTTTGGCGGGGCGAACAATGAGCAGTTCTTC.

V usage is TRBV12-5 and J usage is TRBJ2-1, with D hard to call. V gave up 5 bases and J gave up 5 bases, with 13 bases separating them. Germline CDR1 is LGHNT and CDR2 is FRNRAP. CDR3 length equals 14 residues. The CDR3 DNA is TGTGCTAGTGGTCCCCCGTTACGAGACAATGAGCAGTTCTTC. Translated: CASGPPLRDNEQFF.

The V call is TRBV3-1 (or the pseudogene TRBV3-2), the J call TRBJ2-6; tentative D call: TRBD2 (5 bases). Per germline, CDR1 LGHDT and CDR2 YNNKEL (reference sequence). This CDR3 has 14 amino acids. V was cut by 6 bases and J by 1 base, with 7 bases left in between. The CDR3: CASRLGSGANVLTF. CDR3 nucleotides: TGTGCCAGCAGACTAGGATCTGGGGCCAACGTCCTGACTTTC.

The V gene is TRBV5-1, the J gene TRBJ2-1, with TRBD2 as a possible D gene (6 bases). The germline V and J ends were trimmed by 0 bases and 4 bases, with 14 bases remaining between them. This CDR3 is 16 amino acids long. The germline V gene encodes CDR1 SGHRS and CDR2 YFSETQ. Here the CDR3 DNA reads TGCGCCAGCAGCTTGGAAGTCGGGGGTTCGTACAATGAGCAGTTCTTC. Amino acid sequence: CASSLEVGGSYNEQFF.

This chain links TRBV29-1 with TRBJ2-1; D uncertain. The V end lost 3 bases, the J end lost 4 bases, and 7 bases lay between the germline ends. The CDR3 spans 12 residues. In germline, CDR1 is SQVTM, CDR2 ANQGSEA. The DNA of the CDR3 is TGCAGCGTTGACGCCACTTACAATGAGCAGTTCTTC. Translation gives CSVDATYNEQFF.

V gene TRBV27 combines with J gene TRBJ2-5, with 9 bases fitting TRBD1. The germline gives CDR1 MNHEY, CDR2 SMNVEV (reference sequence). The CDR3 has 18 amino acids. V shed 5 bases and J 5 bases; nucleotides not matched to a gene: 18. This chain's CDR3 is CASSVGQGSLPGRETQYF. CDR3 in DNA: TGTGCCAGCAGTGTCGGACAGGGGTCTCTCCCTGGGCGGGAGACCCAGTACTTC.

V gene TRBV12-3 or TRBV12-4 combines with J gene TRBJ2-7; no definite D call. V dropped 5 bases and J dropped 5 bases, with 7 bases sitting between them. The CDR3 length is 11 residues. The chain's CDR3 is CASSRSHEQYF. CDR3 nucleotide sequence: TGTGCCAGCAGTCGTAGCCACGAGCAGTACTTC.

V usage is TRBV20-1 and J usage is TRBJ2-3; TRBD2 might be the D (5 bases). CDR1 DFQATT and CDR2 SNEGSKA come from the germline V gene (reference sequence). This CDR3 spans 13 amino acids. V was shortened by 3 bases and J by 2 bases, with 9 bases between the two germline ends. CDR3 protein: CSASRAATDTQYF. The CDR3 nucleotides are TGCAGTGCTAGTAGAGCGGCCACAGATACGCAGTATTTT.

The V call is TRBV28, the J call TRBJ1-1; TRBD1 is a possible D gene (5 bases). This CDR3 region has 13 residues. Germline values: CDR1 MDHEN, CDR2 SYDVKM. V was trimmed by 5 bases and J by 4 bases, leaving 11 bases between them. The CDR3 coding sequence is TGTGCCAGCAGTCCCCGCAGGGCCACTGAAGCTTTCTTT. It codes for CASSPRRATEAFF. The whole variable domain, filled in from reference TRBV28 and TRBJ1-1, reads DVKVTQSSRYLVKRTGEKVFLECVQDMDHENMFWYRQDPGLGLRLIYFSYDVKMKEKGDIPEGYSVSREKKERFSLILESASTNQTSMYLCASSPRRATEAFFGQGTRLTVV.

The chain combines TRBV7-3 with TRBJ2-5; TRBD1 is a possible D gene (6 bases). From germline, CDR1 is SGHTA and CDR2 FQGTGA. Trimming removed 5 bases from V and 5 bases from J, with 15 bases in between. The CDR3 is 14 residues long. The chain's CDR3 is CASSPEGVSETQYF. As DNA, the CDR3 is TGTGCCAGCAGCCCAGAGGGGGTATCTGAGACCCAGTACTTC.

V and J are TRBV2 and TRBJ2-5; D gene unclear. The CDR3 has 15 residues. The germline CDR1 and CDR2 sequences are SNHLY and FYNNEI. V lost 8 bases, J lost 2 bases, and 18 bases lay in between. This CDR3 is CASLIVGFLQETQYF. For the CDR3, the DNA is TGTGCCAGCCTAATCGTCGGGTTTCTGCAAGAGACCCAGTACTTC. Full variable domain (remainder filled in from reference TRBV2 and TRBJ2-5): EPEVTQTPSHQVTQMGQEVILRCVPISNHLYFYWYRQILGQKVEFLVSFYNNEISEKSEIFDDQFSVERPDGSNFTLKIRSTKLEDSAMYFCASLIVGFLQETQYFGPGTRLLVL.

This sequence joins TRBV19 and TRBJ1-1; no firm D call. V lost 3 bases and J 2 bases, leaving 4 bases between the germline ends. The germline V gene encodes CDR1 LNHDA and CDR2 SQIVND (reference sequence). This CDR3 contains 12 residues. CDR3 in amino acids: CASSILNTEAFF. The CDR3 DNA sequence: TGTGCCAGTAGTATCCTTAACACTGAAGCTTTCTTT.

The CDR3: CASSLSPGLAEETQYF. In nucleotides, the CDR3 is TGCGCCAGCAGCTTAAGTCCGGGACTAGCCGAAGAGACCCAGTACTTC. The chain is built from TRBV5-1 and TRBJ2-5; 9 positions agree with TRBD2. Germline assignment: CDR1 SGHRS and CDR2 YFSETQ. V shed 2 bases, J shed 3 bases, and the junction held 8 bases outside the gene matches. This CDR3 has 16 residues.

The V call is TRBV30, the J call TRBJ2-3, with D possibly TRBD2 on 5 matching bases. CDR1 and CDR2 (germline): GTSNPN, SVGIG (reference sequence). V lost 4 bases to trimming and J lost 0 bases, with 5 bases between them. The CDR3 sequence is 12 residues long. The CDR3 is CAWTGSTDTQYF. In DNA, the CDR3 is TGTGCCTGGACGGGGAGCACAGATACGCAGTATTTT.

The CDR3 nucleotides read TGTGCCAGCAGCGTAGCTGCGACAGGGGGCAAGTACGAGCAGTACTTC. It translates to CASSVAATGGKYEQYF. This chain links TRBV9 with TRBJ2-7; TRBD1 matches 10 bases. Trimming at V came to 0 bases and at J to 4 bases, leaving 7 bases not matched to a gene. The length of the CDR3 is 16 residues. Germline CDR1 is SGDLS and CDR2 is YYNGEE.

The chain recombines TRBV9 with TRBJ1-6; D is uncertain. The CDR3 is 15 residues long. V was cut by 5 bases and J by 8 bases, with 17 bases left in between. The germline gives CDR1 SGDLS, CDR2 YYNGEE. The CDR3 loop is CASRTDMSPDSPLHF. The CDR3 bases are TGTGCCAGCAGGACCGACATGTCCCCAGATTCACCCCTCCACTTT.

The chain combines TRBV5-8 with TRBJ2-3; D is ambiguous. V was clipped by 4 bases and J by 6 bases, with 12 bases between them. The CDR3 covers 13 residues. The germline V gene has CDR1 SGHTS and CDR2 YDEGEE. CDR3 protein: CASSPRRFDTQYF. CDR3 nucleotide sequence: TGTGCCAGCAGCCCACGCCGGTTTGATACGCAGTATTTT.

The CDR3 DNA sequence: TGTGCCAGCCCCCCGGCCAGCGGCAATTACAATGAGCAGTTCTTC. Translated: CASPPASGNYNEQFF. The genes are TRBV28 and TRBJ2-1; TRBD2 might be the D (5 bases). The length of the CDR3 is 15 residues. In germline, CDR1 is MDHEN, CDR2 SYDVKM. The V end was cut by 8 bases, the J end by 4 bases, with 18 bases between.

This chain joins TRBV11-3 and TRBJ2-1; the match to TRBD2 covers 9 bases. V lost 5 bases and J lost 2; bases outside the gene matches: 4. The CDR3 runs 15 residues. Germline CDR1 and CDR2: SGHNT and YENEEA. The chain's CDR3 is CASSQGLATYNEQFF. The CDR3 nucleotides read TGTGCCAGCAGCCAGGGACTAGCCACCTACAATGAGCAGTTCTTC.

The table lists this clone with a few counts. The chain has TRBV7-6 and TRBJ2-1; 8 bases agree with TRBD2. Germline V gene sequence: CDR1 SGHVS, CDR2 FNYEAQ. The CDR3 has 16 residues. J gave up 2 bases and V 5 bases, and 8 bases lay outside the gene matches. CDR3 sequence (DNA): TGTGCCAGCAGCGAAAACCGGGGGGGCCCCTACAATGAGCAGTTCTTC. It codes for CASSENRGGPYNEQFF.

V usage is TRBV29-1 and J usage is TRBJ1-1, with D possibly matching TRBD1 (5 bases). The CDR3 is 11 residues long. Per the germline V gene, CDR1 is SQVTM and CDR2 is ANQGSEA. V was pared by 6 bases and J by 11 bases, with 16 bases between. CDR3: CSVTNQGVAFF. The CDR3 nucleotides read TGCAGCGTCACAAACCAGGGTGTGGCTTTCTTT.

The V gene is TRBV7-3, the J gene TRBJ2-1, with unresolved D. CDR3 size: 11 residues. Germline CDR1 is SGHTA and CDR2 is FQGTGA. Trimming removed 5 bases from V and 6 bases from J, with 5 bases in between. The CDR3 sequence: CASSLRNEQFF. The CDR3 DNA sequence: TGTGCCAGCAGCCTTCGCAATGAGCAGTTCTTC. Full variable domain (remainder filled in from reference TRBV7-3 and TRBJ2-1): GAGVSQTPSNKVTEKGKYVELRCDPISGHTALYWYRQSLGQGPEFLIYFQGTGAADDSGLPNDRFFAVRPEGSVSTLKIQRTERGDSAVYLCASSLRNEQFFGPGTRLTVL.

The chain carries TRBV27 and TRBJ1-6; D perhaps matches TRBD1 (6 bases). Germline CDR1 reads MNHEY; CDR2 reads SMNVEV (reference sequence). With 6 bases removed from V and 10 bases from J, the gap between germline ends came to 19 bases. CDR3 length equals 15 residues. CDR3 nucleotides: TGTGCCAGCAGCCGCTCAGGGGTCACCGAATCACCCCTCCACTTT. Its protein product is CASSRSGVTESPLHF.

The rearrangement joins TRBV15 to TRBJ1-5; D uncertain. The V and J ends lost 5 bases and 6 bases respectively, with 14 bases between them. The V gene's germline CDR1 is LNHNV and CDR2 YYDKDF (reference sequence). The length of the CDR3 is 14 residues. The CDR3 loop is CATSHGKGSQPQHF. The CDR3 DNA reads as TGTGCCACCAGCCACGGAAAAGGGAGTCAGCCCCAGCATTTT.

This clone was picked up a small number of times. V gene TRBV13 combines with J gene TRBJ2-1; the D gene is possibly TRBD1 (6 bases). Germline assignment: CDR1 PRHDT and CDR2 FYEKMQ (reference sequence). The CDR3 spans 14 residues. V lost 2 bases, J lost 3 bases, and 8 bases lay in between. The CDR3 loop is CASSLLGGYNEQFF. The DNA for the CDR3 is TGTGCCAGCAGCTTATTAGGGGGCTACAATGAGCAGTTCTTC. The full variable domain, completed using reference TRBV13 and TRBJ2-1, is AAGVIQSPRHLIKEKRETATLKCYPIPRHDTVYWYQQGPGQDPQFLISFYEKMQSDKGSIPDRFSAQQFSDYHSELNMSSLELGDSALYFCASSLLGGYNEQFFGPGTRLTVL.

The chain recombines TRBV12-3 or TRBV12-4 with TRBJ2-7; 7 nucleotides match TRBD1. The CDR3 loop spans 13 amino acids. V was clipped by 3 bases and J by 1 base; unmatched bases: 0. CDR3 bases: TGTGCCAGCAGTTTGACAGGGTCCTACGAGCAGTACTTC. Protein: CASSLTGSYEQYF.

This chain connects TRBV7-4 to TRBJ1-1; D ambiguous. Germline V gene data show CDR1 as SGHVT and CDR2 as SQSDAQ. The CDR3 runs to 13 residues. V was trimmed by 4 bases and J by 3 bases, leaving 9 bases between them. The CDR3 sequence: CASSYNKDTEAFF. CDR3 nucleotides: TGTGCCAGCAGCTACAACAAAGACACTGAAGCTTTCTTT.

The chain is built from TRBV9 and TRBJ1-1; no definite D call. Germline CDR1 and CDR2: SGDLS and YYNGEE. V lost 4 bases, J lost 4 bases, and 14 bases lay in between. CDR3 length equals 14 residues. The CDR3 spells CASSYSSGGTEAFF. The CDR3 nucleotides are TGTGCCAGCAGCTACTCAAGTGGAGGCACTGAAGCTTTCTTT.

As to this clone: The same CDR3 arises from other DNA sequences in this sample as well. The V call is TRBV7-8, the J call TRBJ2-7; D is unclear. In germline, CDR1 is SGHVS, CDR2 FQNEAQ. The germline V and J ends were trimmed by 5 bases and 3 bases, with 8 bases remaining between them. The CDR3 is 12 amino acids. The chain's CDR3 is CASSQTGYEQYF. As DNA, the CDR3 is TGTGCCAGCAGCCAAACGGGCTACGAGCAGTACTTC.